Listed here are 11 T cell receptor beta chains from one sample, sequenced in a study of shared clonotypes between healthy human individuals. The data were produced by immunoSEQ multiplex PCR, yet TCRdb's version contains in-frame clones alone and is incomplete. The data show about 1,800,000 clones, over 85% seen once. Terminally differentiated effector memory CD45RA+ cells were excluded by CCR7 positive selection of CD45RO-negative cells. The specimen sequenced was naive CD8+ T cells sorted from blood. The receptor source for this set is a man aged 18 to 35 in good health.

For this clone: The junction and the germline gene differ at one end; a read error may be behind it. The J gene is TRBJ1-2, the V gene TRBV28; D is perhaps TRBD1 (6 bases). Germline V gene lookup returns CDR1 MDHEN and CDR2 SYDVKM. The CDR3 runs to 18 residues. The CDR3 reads CASRTKITGTRINHGYTF. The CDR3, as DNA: TGTGCCAGCAGAACAAAGATCACCGGGACACGCATTAACCATGGCTACACCTTC.

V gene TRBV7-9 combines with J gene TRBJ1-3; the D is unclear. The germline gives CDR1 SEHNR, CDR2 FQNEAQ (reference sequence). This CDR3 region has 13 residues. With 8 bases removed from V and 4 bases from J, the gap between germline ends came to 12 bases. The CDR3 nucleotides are TGTGCCAGCGCGGACGCCTTAGGAAACACCATATATTTT. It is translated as CASADALGNTIYF.

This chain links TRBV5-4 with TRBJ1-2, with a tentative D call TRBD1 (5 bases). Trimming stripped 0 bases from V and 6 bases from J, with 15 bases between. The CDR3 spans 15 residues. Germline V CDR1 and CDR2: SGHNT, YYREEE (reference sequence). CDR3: CASSLGAQGPHGYTF. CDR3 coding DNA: TGTGCCAGCAGCTTGGGGGCCCAGGGACCTCATGGCTACACCTTC.

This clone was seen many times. CDR3 coding DNA: TGTGCCAGCAGCCCTAATATGGGGGGGACGCAGTATTTT. Amino acids: CASSPNMGGTQYF. The chain recombines TRBV7-9 with TRBJ2-3; 7 bases agree with TRBD2. The V and J ends lost 5 bases and 9 bases, in that order; junction bases with no gene match: 8. This CDR3 spans 13 amino acids. Germline V CDR1 and CDR2: SEHNR, FQNEAQ (reference sequence).

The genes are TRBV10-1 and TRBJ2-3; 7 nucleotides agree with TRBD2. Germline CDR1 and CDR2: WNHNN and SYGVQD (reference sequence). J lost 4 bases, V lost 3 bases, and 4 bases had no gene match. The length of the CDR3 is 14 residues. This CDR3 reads CASSEWAGADTQYF. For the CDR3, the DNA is TGCGCCAGCAGTGAATGGGCGGGAGCAGATACGCAGTATTTT.

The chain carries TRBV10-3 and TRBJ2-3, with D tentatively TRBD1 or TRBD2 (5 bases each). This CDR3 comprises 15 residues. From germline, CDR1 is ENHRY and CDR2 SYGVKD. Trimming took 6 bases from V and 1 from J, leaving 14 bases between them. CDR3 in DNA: TGTGCCATCAGAACCCGGGACCAAGGCACAGATACGCAGTATTTT. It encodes CAIRTRDQGTDTQYF.

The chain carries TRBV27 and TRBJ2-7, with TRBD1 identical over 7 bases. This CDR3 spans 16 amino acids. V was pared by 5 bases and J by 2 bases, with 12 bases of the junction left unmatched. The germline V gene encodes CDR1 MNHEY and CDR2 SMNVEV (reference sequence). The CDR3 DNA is TGTGCCAGCAGTGCCCAGGGGGTAGTGTACGCCTACGAGCAGTACTTC. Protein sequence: CASSAQGVVYAYEQYF.

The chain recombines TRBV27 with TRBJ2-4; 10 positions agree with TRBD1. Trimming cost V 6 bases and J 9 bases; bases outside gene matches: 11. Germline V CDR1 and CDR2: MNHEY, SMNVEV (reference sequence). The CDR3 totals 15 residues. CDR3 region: CASSHSGTGVFIQYF. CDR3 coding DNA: TGTGCCAGCAGCCATTCCGGGACAGGGGTCTTCATTCAGTACTTC.

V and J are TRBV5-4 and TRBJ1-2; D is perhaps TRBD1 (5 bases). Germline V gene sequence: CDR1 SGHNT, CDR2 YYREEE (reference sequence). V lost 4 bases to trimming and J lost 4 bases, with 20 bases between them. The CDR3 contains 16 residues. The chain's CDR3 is CASSRPGTGDLYGYTF. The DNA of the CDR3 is TGTGCCAGCAGCCGTCCCGGGACGGGAGACCTCTATGGCTACACCTTC. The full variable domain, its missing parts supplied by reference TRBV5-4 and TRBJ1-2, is ETGVTQSPTHLIKTRGQQVTLRCSSQSGHNTVSWYQQALGQGPQFIFQYYREEENGRGNFPPRFSGLQFPNYSSELNVNALELDDSALYLCASSRPGTGDLYGYTFGSGTRLTVV.

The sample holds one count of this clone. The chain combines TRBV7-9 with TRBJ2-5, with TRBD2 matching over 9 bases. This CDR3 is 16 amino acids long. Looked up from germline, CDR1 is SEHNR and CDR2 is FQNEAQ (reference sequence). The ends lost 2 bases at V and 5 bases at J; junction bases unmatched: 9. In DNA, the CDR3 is TGTGCCAGCAGCTTATATAGCGGGGGACCGGGGGAGACCCAGTACTTC. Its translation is CASSLYSGGPGETQYF.

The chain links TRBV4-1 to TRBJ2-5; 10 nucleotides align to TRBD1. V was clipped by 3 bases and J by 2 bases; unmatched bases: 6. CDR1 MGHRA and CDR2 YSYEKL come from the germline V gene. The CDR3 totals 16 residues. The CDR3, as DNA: TGCGCCAGCAGCCATATCCCGGGACAGGGGCAAGAGACCCAGTACTTC. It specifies CASSHIPGQGQETQYF.